What follows are 24 T cell receptor beta chains derived from one specimen sequenced in a study of regulatory T cells in long-lasting Graves disease. Arm-PCR of CDR3 regions with iRepertoire HTBI primers generated TCR beta libraries. TCRdb reprocessed the multiplex PCR reads via MiXCR and lists one record per CDR3 protein. The repertoire consists of roughly 400,000 distinct CDR3 sequences, with roughly 17% occurring once and the leading ten covering about 25%. Specified time point: newly diagnosed GD, antithyroid drugs for less than 3 months. With RNA extracted from PBMCs as input, the TCR library was made. Separately, the same data were catalogued under a study of T cells in Graves' hyperthyroidism and ophthalmopathy.

This specimen consisted of peripheral blood mononuclear cells (PBMCs), obtained at new diagnosis, from a patient treated with antithyroid drugs. These receptors were taken from a woman aged 18-29 years with Graves disease.

The sample holds many counts of this clonotype. The chain is built from TRBV29-1 and TRBJ1-2, with 7 positions matching TRBD1. V was clipped by 1 base and J by 8 bases; unmatched bases: 7. In germline, CDR1 is SQVTM, CDR2 ANQGSEA. This CDR3 comprises 13 residues. In nucleotides, the CDR3 is TGCAGCGTTGAAGCCCCCGACAGGGTCGGCTACACCTTC. This sequence encodes CSVEAPDRVGYTF.

This clonotype was counted many times. This chain links TRBV5-1 with TRBJ2-7, with TRBD1 as a possible D gene (6 bases). CDR3 length: 14 residues. CDR1 is SGHRS and CDR2 is YFSETQ in the germline V gene. Trimming left V 4 bases short and J 7 bases short, with 18 bases between. CDR3 region: CASSPTGTFIEQYF. The CDR3 DNA follows: TGCGCCAGCAGCCCTACCGGGACATTTATTGAGCAGTACTTC.

This clonotype was seen a handful of times. The V gene is TRBV18, the J gene TRBJ1-5; D is ambiguous. V gave up 4 bases and J gave up 3 bases, with 10 bases separating them. Germline lookup yields CDR1 KGHSH and CDR2 LQKENI. The CDR3 has 14 residues. CDR3 protein: CASSLGLNNQPQHF. CDR3 nucleotides: TGTGCCAGCTCACTGGGATTAAACAATCAGCCCCAGCATTTT.

This clonotype was seen a handful of times. This sequence joins TRBV24-1 and TRBJ2-5, with a weak D call TRBD1 (5 bases). This CDR3 has 14 amino acids. Trimming removed 5 bases at V and 1 base at J, with 10 bases between. Germline V gives CDR1 KGHDR, CDR2 SFDVKD. The chain's CDR3 is CATSVAGPQETQYF. CDR3 sequence (DNA): TGTGCCACCAGTGTGGCAGGGCCCCAAGAGACCCAGTACTTC.

This clonotype occurred many times. The chain has TRBV12-3 or TRBV12-4 and TRBJ2-7, with 7 bases that match TRBD1. V lost 5 bases, J lost 4 bases, and 8 bases stayed unmatched. This CDR3 spans 14 amino acids. The CDR3 nucleotides are TGTGCCAGCAGTACGACAGGGCTCGGATACGAGCAGTACTTC. Translation: CASSTTGLGYEQYF.

The chain has TRBV5-1 and TRBJ1-5; 10 positions match TRBD1. CDR1 is SGHRS, CDR2 YFSETQ, per germline. The ends lost 4 bases at V and 7 bases at J; junction bases unmatched: 11. This CDR3 is 16 amino acids long. The CDR3 protein is CASSPGQGSGRQPQHF. The CDR3 DNA reads as TGCGCCAGCAGCCCGGGACAGGGGTCGGGTAGGCAGCCCCAGCATTTT.

The chain combines TRBV24-1 with TRBJ1-5; a possible D gene is TRBD1 (5 bases). The V gene's germline CDR1 is KGHDR and CDR2 SFDVKD. Between the trimmed V and J ends, which lost 7 bases and 1 base, there was a span of 10 bases. The CDR3 is 14 residues long. The CDR3 bases are TGTGCCACCAGATCGGAGGGGAGCAATCAGCCCCAGCATTTT. Translation: CATRSEGSNQPQHF.

This clonotype was picked up a small number of times. The chain is built from TRBV11-3 and TRBJ2-1, with D unclear. The CDR3 is made up of 12 amino acids. Germline V gives CDR1 SGHNT, CDR2 YENEEA. V was pared by 3 bases and J by 8 bases, with 8 bases between. The CDR3 is CASSFNLHEQFF. The CDR3 coding sequence is TGTGCCAGCAGCTTCAATCTTCATGAGCAGTTCTTC. Using reference TRBV11-3 and TRBJ2-1 for the parts outside the CDR3, the full variable domain is EAGVVQSPRYKIIEKKQPVAFWCNPISGHNTLYWYLQNLGQGPELLIRYENEEAVDDSQLPKDRFSAERLKGVDSTLKIQPAELGDSAVYLCASSFNLHEQFFGPGTRLTVL.

CDR3 sequence (DNA): TGTGCCAGCTCACCACGCCAGGGACAGGACAATGAGCAGTTCTTC. Amino acid sequence: CASSPRQGQDNEQFF. V gene TRBV18 combines with J gene TRBJ2-1; 8 nucleotides align to TRBD1. Germline trimming cut 1 base from V and 5 bases from J; bases unmatched to any gene: 4. CDR1 and CDR2 (germline): KGHSH, LQKENI. This CDR3 has 15 amino acids.

This clonotype came up many times. The chain carries TRBV5-1 and TRBJ2-7; 9 nucleotides match TRBD1. This CDR3 region has 15 residues. Germline assignment: CDR1 SGHRS and CDR2 YFSETQ. Losses at the gene ends were 0 bases for V and 3 bases for J; bases not matched to a gene: 4. CDR3 loop: CASSLEGQGNYEQYF. The CDR3 coding sequence is TGCGCCAGCAGCTTGGAAGGACAGGGGAACTACGAGCAGTACTTC. The complete variable domain, with remaining parts taken from reference TRBV5-1 and TRBJ2-7, reads KAGVTQTPRYLIKTRGQQVTLSCSPISGHRSVSWYQQTPGQGLQFLFEYFSETQRNKGNFPGRFSGRQFSNSRSEMNVSTLELGDSALYLCASSLEGQGNYEQYFGPGTRLTVT.

The rearrangement links TRBV28 to TRBJ1-1; no clear D gene. The CDR3 spans 12 residues. The germline V and J ends were trimmed by 6 bases and 11 bases, with 16 bases remaining between them. CDR1 is MDHEN and CDR2 is SYDVKM in the germline V gene. In nucleotides, the CDR3 is TGTGCCAGCAGCCATAACTATCTGGGGGCTTTCTTT. It is translated as CASSHNYLGAFF.

There are a few counts of this clonotype. The CDR3 loop reads CASSHQGGTGSNEQFF. CDR3 nucleotides: TGTGCCAGCAGCCATCAGGGGGGGACAGGAAGCAATGAGCAGTTCTTC. The chain links TRBV7-9 to TRBJ2-1; tentatively, D is TRBD1 (8 bases). Trimming took off 5 bases at V and 6 bases at J, with 20 bases between the two ends. The germline V gene encodes CDR1 SEHNR and CDR2 FQNEAQ (reference sequence). The CDR3 has 16 amino acids.

This clonotype has a count of ten or more. The chain links TRBV28 to TRBJ1-5, with D tentatively TRBD1 (5 bases). This CDR3 contains 17 residues. The germline gives CDR1 MDHEN, CDR2 SYDVKM. The V and J ends lost 6 bases and 0 bases respectively, with 18 bases between them. The CDR3 sequence: CASRDPRGRGSNQPQHF. DNA for the CDR3: TGTGCCAGCAGGGACCCCCGGGGAAGGGGTAGCAATCAGCCCCAGCATTTT.

This clonotype showed up just a few times. An end of the junction differs from the germline gene, which may be a read error. The V and J genes are TRBV11-3 and TRBJ2-5; D may be TRBD1 (5 bases). The CDR3 has 14 amino acids. CDR1 is SGHNT, CDR2 YENEEA, per germline. The DNA for the CDR3 is TGTGCCAGCAGCCTAGACAGTATCCAAGAGACCCAGTACTTC. This gives the protein CASSLDSIQETQYF.

With respect to this clonotype: Since a much larger clone is just one base distant, this may be a read error. The V and J genes are TRBV27 and TRBJ2-1; D may be TRBD2 (6 bases). Germline values: CDR1 MNHEY, CDR2 SMNVEV (reference sequence). This CDR3 spans 14 amino acids. The CDR3 reads CASSFGGTHNEQLF. The CDR3 nucleotides are TGTGCCAGCAGTTTCGGCGGGACGCACAATGAGCAGCTCTTC.

The sample holds many counts of this clonotype. This sequence joins TRBV28 and TRBJ2-7; D assignment may be TRBD1 or TRBD2 (5 bases each). With 7 bases removed from V and 1 base from J, the gap between germline ends came to 14 bases. The CDR3 consists of 14 residues. Germline V gene data show CDR1 as MDHEN and CDR2 as SYDVKM. For the CDR3, the DNA is TGTGCCAGCACAAGGGACCAAATTTCCTACGAGCAGTACTTC. It codes for CASTRDQISYEQYF.

This clonotype was counted a few times. The J gene is TRBJ2-3, the V gene TRBV3-1, with D unresolved. CDR3 length: 14 residues. The V gene lost 4 bases and the J gene lost 4 bases, with 12 bases spanning the gap. Germline V gene lookup returns CDR1 LGHDT and CDR2 YNNKEL (reference sequence). DNA of the CDR3: TGTGCCAGCAGCCCCTCCCTAAGCGCAGATACGCAGTATTTT. Translating it yields CASSPSLSADTQYF.

This clonotype was seen at least ten times. This chain joins TRBV20-1 and TRBJ2-1; the D is unclear. Germline-derived CDR1 and CDR2 are DFQATT and SNEGSKA (reference sequence). This CDR3 region has 15 residues. Trimming removed 1 base from V and 0 bases from J, with 10 bases in between. CDR3 loop: CSARGIAHSYNEQFF. CDR3 DNA: TGCAGTGCTAGAGGGATAGCCCACTCCTACAATGAGCAGTTCTTC.

Ten or more counts support this clonotype. This sequence joins TRBV2 and TRBJ2-1; D is uncertain. V was shortened by 4 bases and J by 6 bases, with 4 bases between the two germline ends. The CDR3 has 11 residues. CDR1 and CDR2 from the germline V gene are SNHLY and FYNNEI. This chain's CDR3 is CASSVVNEQFF. DNA for the CDR3: TGTGCCAGCAGTGTAGTCAATGAGCAGTTCTTC.

The chain carries TRBV20-1 and TRBJ1-4; D is undetermined. The germline V and J ends were trimmed by 3 bases and 0 bases, with 8 bases remaining between them. The germline gives CDR1 DFQATT, CDR2 SNEGSKA (reference sequence). This CDR3 is 14 amino acids long. CDR3 coding DNA: TGCAGTGCTAGGAGCAGTGCAACTAATGAAAAACTGTTTTTT. Its translation: CSARSSATNEKLFF.

This clonotype appeared a few times. CDR3 in amino acids: CASSIGRGDSGANVLTF. For the CDR3, the DNA is TGTGCCAGTAGTATAGGCAGGGGAGACTCTGGGGCCAACGTCCTGACTTTC. The chain employs TRBV19 and TRBJ2-6, with D perhaps TRBD1 (6 bases). From germline, CDR1 is LNHDA and CDR2 SQIVND (reference sequence). The V end lost 1 base, the J end lost 0 bases, and 10 bases lay between the germline ends. This CDR3 spans 17 amino acids.

The V call is TRBV5-1, the J call TRBJ2-7, with TRBD2 matching 7 bases. The ends lost 4 bases at V and 3 bases at J; junction bases unmatched: 7. The CDR3 runs 14 residues. The germline V gene has CDR1 SGHRS and CDR2 YFSETQ. As DNA, the CDR3 is TGCGCCAGCAGCCCAGCGGGATCTCTCTACGAGCAGTACTTC. It specifies CASSPAGSLYEQYF.

This clonotype has a count of ten or more. The V and J genes are TRBV6-1 and TRBJ2-5, with D perhaps TRBD2 (6 bases). Between the trimmed V and J ends, which lost 1 base and 9 bases, there was a span of 12 bases. The CDR3 sequence is 13 residues long. Germline-derived CDR1 and CDR2 are MNHNS and SASEGT. The CDR3 spells CASSEVGGGSQYF. The CDR3 nucleotides read TGTGCCAGCAGTGAAGTGGGGGGTGGGTCCCAGTACTTC.

This clonotype was counted only a few times. V is TRBV20-1 and J is TRBJ2-5; no firm D call. Germline values: CDR1 DFQATT, CDR2 SNEGSKA (reference sequence). The CDR3 extends over 13 amino acids. Trimming removed 6 bases at V and 0 bases at J, with 11 bases between. Written as DNA, the CDR3 is TGCAGTGCCTTGGTTCAGAACCAAGAGACCCAGTACTTC. Amino acids: CSALVQNQETQYF.